This is a list of T cell receptor beta chains from one sample in a study of T cell changes during pregnancy in multiple sclerosis. Clones were read by immunoSEQ multiplex PCR, and TCRdb kept only the in-frame ones, dropping some. The profile covers approximately 39,000 clones, with almost 95% appearing a single time and 1.2% taken by the ten largest. Sequencing was carried out using PBMCs (not recorded whether the cells were cultured). The receptor set was obtained from a female donor with multiple sclerosis, enrolled in a pregnancy study. CDR3s include the opening cysteine and the closing phenylalanine or tryptophan. D genes are given only for firm matches. Some rows have no size entry. The others give once, few or many, or a class for an expanded clone.

once TRBJ2-7 TRBV7-9 TRBD1 CASSLGDSSSYEQYF TGTGCCAGCAGCTTAGGGGACAGCAGCTCCTACGAGCAGTACTTC
- TRBJ2-1 TRBV29-1 - CSVEGGNEQFF TGCAGCGTTGAAGGGGGCAATGAGCAGTTCTTC
once TRBJ1-1 TRBV19 - CASSQGPGTEAFF TGTGCCAGTAGTCAGGGGCCGGGGACTGAAGCTTTCTTT
few TRBJ1-2 TRBV5-1 TRBD1 CASSLVDRERGYTF TGCGCCAGCAGCTTGGTTGACAGGGAGAGAGGCTACACCTTC
once TRBJ2-7 TRBV5-1 - CASSLDYVQTYEQYF TGCGCCAGCAGCTTGGATTACGTCCAAACCTACGAGCAGTACTTC
once TRBJ2-3 TRBV7-6 TRBD1 CASSPWGQGRDTQYF TGTGCCAGCAGCCCCTGGGGACAGGGAAGAGATACGCAGTATTTT
- TRBJ2-1 TRBV4-1 TRBD2 CASSPEPGLVNEQFF TGCGCCAGCAGCCCAGAGCCGGGACTAGTAAATGAGCAGTTCTTC
- TRBJ2-2 TRBV30 - CAWSTGNQFGLFF TGTGCCTGGAGTACAGGGAATCAGTTCGGGCTGTTTTTT
- TRBJ1-2 TRBV28 - CATDLAEVSDGYTF TGTGCCACCGATTTGGCAGAGGTGTCAGATGGCTACACCTTC
- TRBJ2-7 TRBV5-4 - CASSLGTDEQYF TGTGCCAGCAGCTTGGGCACGGACGAGCAGTACTTC
- TRBJ1-2 TRBV27 - CASSPYPSQGHYGYTF TGTGCCAGCAGTCCCTACCCCTCGCAGGGGCACTATGGCTACACCTTC
few TRBJ1-2 TRBV7-9 - CASSLSLSTYGYTF TGTGCCAGCAGCTTAAGTCTAAGCACCTATGGCTACACCTTC
- TRBJ2-5 TRBV6-5 TRBD2 CASSYSWGGQETQYF TGTGCCAGCAGTTACTCGTGGGGGGGACAAGAGACCCAGTACTTC
- TRBJ1-5 TRBV19 - CASADGRVGVNQPQHF TGTGCCAGCGCCGACGGAAGGGTTGGGGTTAATCAGCCCCAGCATTTT
- TRBJ2-3 TRBV5-1 - CASSLDRAAADTQYF TGCGCCAGCAGCTTGGACAGGGCGGCGGCAGATACGCAGTATTTT
- TRBJ2-3 TRBV7-8 TRBD2 CASSSALLAGETDTQYF TGTGCCAGCAGCTCAGCACTACTAGCGGGAGAAACAGATACGCAGTATTTT
- TRBJ1-4 TRBV7-9 - CASSINRGDNEKLFF TGTGCCAGCAGTATCAATAGGGGCGATAATGAAAAACTGTTTTTT
once TRBJ1-5 TRBV7-2 - CASSLDSYSNQPQHF TGTGCCAGCAGCTTAGACAGCTATAGCAATCAGCCCCAGCATTTT
- TRBJ2-3 TRBV11-2 - CASSSEGDHNTDTQYF TGTGCCAGCAGCAGCGAGGGGGACCATAACACAGATACGCAGTATTTT
- TRBJ2-7 TRBV11-1 - CASSLVGGEQYF TGTGCCAGCAGCTTAGTGGGGGGCGAGCAGTACTTC
- TRBJ2-1 TRBV5-6 TRBD2 CASRRDYGEQFF TGTGCCAGCAGACGGGACTACGGTGAGCAGTTCTTC
once TRBJ1-1 TRBV14 - CASSQETGWSTEAFF TGTGCCAGCAGCCAAGAAACAGGGTGGAGCACTGAAGCTTTCTTT
once TRBJ2-1 TRBV19 TRBD1 CASSPETGRDEQFF TGTGCCAGTAGTCCCGAGACAGGGCGCGATGAGCAGTTCTTC
- TRBJ1-1 TRBV5-1 - CASSLDPQLAEAFF TGCGCCAGCAGCTTGGACCCCCAGCTGGCTGAAGCTTTCTTT
- TRBJ1-4 TRBV11-2 - CASSDGTTEKLFF TGTGCCAGCAGCGACGGGACAACTGAAAAACTGTTTTTT
once TRBJ2-7 TRBV6-5 - CASSYSGGSSYEQYF TGTGCCAGCAGTTACTCAGGGGGGAGCTCCTACGAGCAGTACTTC
- TRBJ2-5 TRBV1 - CTSKEGRYQETQYF TGCACCAGCAAAGAGGGACGGTACCAAGAGACCCAGTACTTC
- TRBJ2-7 TRBV19 TRBD2 CASSPGLAFPYEQYF TGTGCCAGTAGCCCGGGACTAGCTTTCCCCTACGAGCAGTACTTC